The subject of this entry is one T cell receptor (beta chain). Antigen unknown. This specimen belongs to a study of CD8 T cells in ankylosing spondylitis. Study conclusions and caveats: Matched ankylosing spondylitis synovial fluid reportedly showed significant enrichment of disease-linked clones.

The CDR3 covers 11 residues. The ends were cut back, 7 bases at V and 8 bases at J, with 11 bases in the middle. Germline CDR1 reads MNHEY; CDR2 reads SVGEGT. Libraries for TCR beta were made by quantitative 5'-RACE with molecular barcodes. MiXCR, applied by TCRdb to the 5' RACE reads, yields one record per CDR3 protein. Altogether some 87,000 distinct CDR3 sequences are present, around 25% being singletons, with the ten largest covering around 59%. The rearrangement uses TRBV6-2 or TRBV6-3 and TRBJ1-1; TRBD1 might be the D (5 bases). The source is a male donor with ankylosing spondylitis or in good health (not recorded which). Sequencing used blood, either unsorted or a sorted T cell fraction (not recorded which). The CDR3 DNA is TGTGCCAGCACCCGCGGGGGGGAAGCTTTCTTT. The encoded protein is CASTRGGEAFF.